What follows are 23 T cell receptor beta chains derived from one specimen sequenced in a study of CD8+ T cells in alopecia areata. It was cDNA, reverse transcribed from extracted RNA, that served as the sequencing template. The protocol was immunoSEQ multiplex PCR, while the TCRdb copy is restricted to in-frame clones and leaves out a portion. The sample records about 180,000 clones, roughly 50% being singletons. The treatment here: oral pan-JAK inhibitor, 5-10 mg twice daily. The sample here was CD8+ T cells sorted from blood, taken at week 24, from a patient treated with tofacitinib. The source is a human donor with alopecia areata.

V usage is TRBV28 and J usage is TRBJ2-7, with a weak D call TRBD2 (6 bases). The germline V gene encodes CDR1 MDHEN and CDR2 SYDVKM. The CDR3 consists of 9 residues. The CDR3 is CAAGYEQYF. The CDR3 coding sequence is TGTGCGGCGGGATACGAGCAGTACTTC.

Points on this clone: The same CDR3 arises from other DNA sequences in this sample as well. This sequence joins TRBV18 and TRBJ2-7; D might be TRBD1 (6 bases). The V and J ends lost 3 bases and 3 bases respectively, with 9 bases between them. The CDR3 covers 13 residues. CDR1 and CDR2 (germline): KGHSH, LQKENI. In DNA, the CDR3 is TGTGCCAGCTCACCCGCGGACAGCTACGAGCAGTACTTC. This sequence encodes CASSPADSYEQYF.

The rearrangement uses TRBV30 and TRBJ2-7, with a tentative D call TRBD1 (5 bases). CDR3 length equals 11 residues. The germline V and J ends were trimmed by 4 bases and 4 bases, with 8 bases remaining between them. CDR1 and CDR2 (germline): GTSNPN, SVGIG (reference sequence). CDR3 amino acids: CAWIGVYEQYF. CDR3 DNA: TGTGCCTGGATAGGGGTTTACGAGCAGTACTTC.

The rearrangement joins TRBV14 to TRBJ1-6; D remains unclear. V gave up 5 bases and J gave up 2 bases, with 7 bases separating them. The germline V gene has CDR1 SGHDN and CDR2 FVKESK. This CDR3 has 14 amino acids. The CDR3 DNA is TGTGCCAGCAGCGGAACAGCCTATAATTCACCCCTCCACTTT. Protein sequence: CASSGTAYNSPLHF.

The chain couples TRBV27 to TRBJ1-6; 7 positions agree with TRBD1. The germline V gene has CDR1 MNHEY and CDR2 SMNVEV (reference sequence). The CDR3 spans 15 residues. Trimming removed 5 bases from V and 7 bases from J; junction bases left unmatched: 8. CDR3 sequence (DNA): TGTGCCAGCAGTCCGTGGGACAGCCAAAATTCACCCCTCCACTTT. This codes for CASSPWDSQNSPLHF.

This clone was counted a few times. The V gene is TRBV9, the J gene TRBJ1-1; 7 nucleotides line up with TRBD1. CDR1 and CDR2 (germline): SGDLS, YYNGEE. The CDR3 extends over 14 amino acids. V shed 3 bases, J shed 1 base, and the junction held 3 bases outside the gene matches. CDR3 protein: CASSAQGENTEAFF. The CDR3 nucleotides are TGTGCCAGCAGCGCCCAGGGGGAGAACACTGAAGCTTTCTTT. Filled out from reference TRBV9 and TRBJ1-1, the complete variable domain reads DSGVTQTPKHLITATGQRVTLRCSPRSGDLSVYWYQQSLDQGLQFLIQYYNGEERAKGNILERFSAQQFPDLHSELNLSSLELGDSALYFCASSAQGENTEAFFGQGTRLTVV.

CDR3 amino acids: CSVSVTQGGEQYF. CDR3 DNA sequence: TGCAGCGTCTCGGTGACACAGGGGGGCGAGCAGTACTTC. The rearrangement links TRBV29-1 to TRBJ2-7, with 8 bases that match TRBD1. Germline trimming cut 6 bases from V and 6 bases from J; bases unmatched to any gene: 10. Germline V gene data show CDR1 as SQVTM and CDR2 as ANQGSEA. The CDR3 contains 13 residues.

The rearrangement uses TRBV11-2 and TRBJ2-7; 8 bases are a match to TRBD1. CDR1 and CDR2 (germline): SGHAT, FQNNGV. The length of the CDR3 is 19 residues. The trim removed 5 bases at V and 2 bases at J, leaving 20 bases unmatched. CDR3 sequence reads: CASSPYPTGTGRSAYEQYF. CDR3 DNA: TGTGCCAGCAGCCCGTATCCCACCGGGACAGGCAGGTCCGCCTACGAGCAGTACTTC.

The genes are TRBV12-5 and TRBJ2-7, with D unclear. The V and J ends lost 2 bases and 6 bases respectively, with 14 bases between them. Germline assignment: CDR1 LGHNT and CDR2 FRNRAP. The CDR3 has 14 residues. Here the CDR3 DNA reads TGTGCTAGTGGTTTGAGGCAGGATCTAGGCGAGCAGTACTTC. Amino acids: CASGLRQDLGEQYF.

A few counts support this clone. V usage is TRBV29-1 and J usage is TRBJ2-7; the D gene could be TRBD1 or TRBD2 (5 bases each). Germline-derived CDR1 and CDR2 are SQVTM and ANQGSEA. The CDR3 has 15 amino acids. V was pared by 3 bases and J by 0 bases, with 15 bases between. CDR3: CSVEGVAGSSYEQYF. The CDR3 DNA sequence: TGCAGCGTTGAGGGCGTCGCAGGGAGCTCCTACGAGCAGTACTTC.

This clone turned up a few times. The chain couples TRBV15 to TRBJ1-1; D remains unclear. The ends were cut back, 5 bases at V and 0 bases at J, with 7 bases in the middle. Germline CDR1 LNHNV, CDR2 YYDKDF (reference sequence). CDR3 size: 13 residues. This CDR3 is CATSLNLNTEAFF. CDR3 bases: TGTGCCACCAGCTTAAACTTGAACACTGAAGCTTTCTTT.

The chain joins TRBV7-9 to TRBJ2-1; perhaps TRBD1 as D (7 bases). The germline gives CDR1 SEHNR, CDR2 FQNEAQ (reference sequence). V lost 9 bases and J lost 9, with 18 bases in between. The CDR3 extends over 13 amino acids. This chain's CDR3 is CARQVAGGSEQFF. DNA for the CDR3: TGTGCCAGACAGGTGGCAGGGGGGAGTGAGCAGTTCTTC.

V is TRBV4-1 and J is TRBJ1-2; TRBD1 is a possible D gene (5 bases). V lost 3 bases, J lost 4 bases, and 9 bases lay in between. In germline, CDR1 is MGHRA, CDR2 YSYEKL. This CDR3 is 13 amino acids long. The CDR3 DNA follows: TGCGCCAGCAGCCACGGGACTCTCTATGGCTACACCTTC. Translating it yields CASSHGTLYGYTF.

This clone showed up just a few times. The V and J genes are TRBV30 and TRBJ2-2; D might be TRBD1 (5 bases). The CDR3 runs 13 residues. Germline loops: CDR1 GTSNPN, CDR2 SVGIG (reference sequence). V lost 3 bases, J lost 6 bases, and 11 bases lay in between. CDR3 sequence (DNA): TGTGCCTGGAGCCCCTTGGGGCCCGGGGAGCTGTTTTTT. Its protein product is CAWSPLGPGELFF.

This chain connects TRBV9 to TRBJ1-1; TRBD1 agrees at 7 bases. Trimming cost V 4 bases and J 0 bases; bases outside gene matches: 12. Germline V lookup: CDR1 SGDLS, CDR2 YYNGEE. The CDR3 consists of 17 residues. The CDR3 DNA reads TGTGCCAGCAGCCCTCAGCAGGGGGTACTATTGAACACTGAAGCTTTCTTT. It translates to CASSPQQGVLLNTEAFF. Looking up the rest from reference TRBV9 and TRBJ1-1 gives the full variable domain: DSGVTQTPKHLITATGQRVTLRCSPRSGDLSVYWYQQSLDQGLQFLIQYYNGEERAKGNILERFSAQQFPDLHSELNLSSLELGDSALYFCASSPQQGVLLNTEAFFGQGTRLTVV.

This clone was detected a few times. The chain has TRBV2 and TRBJ2-1, with D uncertain. The ends were cut back, 6 bases at V and 0 bases at J, with 9 bases in the middle. The CDR3 sequence is 14 residues long. The germline V gene encodes CDR1 SNHLY and CDR2 FYNNEI. The CDR3 region is CASRPTPSYNEQFF. CDR3 coding DNA: TGTGCCAGCAGACCTACCCCCTCCTACAATGAGCAGTTCTTC.

The chain uses TRBV30 and TRBJ1-1; D is unclear. Per the germline V gene, CDR1 is GTSNPN and CDR2 is SVGIG (reference sequence). CDR3 size: 14 residues. The V and J ends lost 0 bases and 1 base respectively, with 9 bases between them. The CDR3 DNA reads TGTGCCTGGAGTGTAGACGGGCGGAACACTGAAGCTTTCTTT. Translating gives CAWSVDGRNTEAFF.

This clone has only a few counts. This chain joins TRBV7-8 and TRBJ2-1, with a possible D match to TRBD1 (6 bases). Germline lookup yields CDR1 SGHVS and CDR2 FQNEAQ. The CDR3 covers 14 residues. V was clipped by 5 bases and J by 4 bases, with 12 bases between them. The CDR3 sequence is CASSPETGYNEQFF. The CDR3 DNA is TGTGCCAGCAGCCCAGAAACAGGGTACAATGAGCAGTTCTTC.

This clone was seen more than once but under ten times. V is TRBV11-2 and J is TRBJ2-1; 7 bases are a match to TRBD2. The V segment lost 5 bases and the J segment 6 bases; nucleotides outside the gene matches: 1. Looked up from germline, CDR1 is SGHAT and CDR2 is FQNNGV. CDR3 size: 12 residues. CDR3 residues: CASSGGGNEQFF. The CDR3 nucleotides read TGTGCCAGCAGCGGCGGGGGCAATGAGCAGTTCTTC. The whole variable domain, filled in from reference TRBV11-2 and TRBJ2-1, reads EAGVAQSPRYKIIEKRQSVAFWCNPISGHATLYWYQQILGQGPKLLIQFQNNGVVDDSQLPKDRFSAERLKGVDSTLKIQPAKLEDSAVYLCASSGGGNEQFFGPGTRLTVL.

This clone has only a few counts. This chain links TRBV5-1 with TRBJ2-7, with D possibly matching TRBD1 (7 bases). The CDR3 runs 12 residues. CDR1 is SGHRS and CDR2 is YFSETQ in the germline V gene. V lost 4 bases and J 6 bases, leaving 11 bases between the germline ends. The CDR3: CASSLRGVEQYF. The DNA for the CDR3 is TGCGCCAGCAGCCTCAGGGGGGTCGAGCAGTACTTC.

This clone was seen a few times. The V call is TRBV6-1, the J call TRBJ1-1; no definite D call. This CDR3 has 13 amino acids. V was cut by 2 bases and J by 8 bases, with 12 bases left in between. Looked up from germline, CDR1 is MNHNS and CDR2 is SASEGT. Here the CDR3 reads CASSEYYAPEAFF. CDR3 nucleotide sequence: TGTGCCAGCAGTGAATACTACGCCCCAGAAGCTTTCTTT.

A few counts support this clone. The gene calls are TRBV27 and TRBJ1-2; tentative D call: TRBD1 (5 bases). Trimming shortened V by 5 bases and J by 4 bases, and 20 bases separated the two germline ends. The CDR3 consists of 16 residues. Per the germline V gene, CDR1 is MNHEY and CDR2 is SMNVEV (reference sequence). The CDR3 DNA sequence: TGTGCCAGCAGTCCTAGCGCTGGGGCCGCCTTCTATGGCTACACCTTC. This sequence encodes CASSPSAGAAFYGYTF.

The J gene is TRBJ2-3, the V gene TRBV6-5, with TRBD2 identical over 13 bases. This CDR3 spans 15 amino acids. Trimming at V came to 0 bases and at J to 6 bases, leaving 0 bases not matched to a gene. The germline gives CDR1 MNHEY, CDR2 SVGAGI. Written as DNA, the CDR3 is TGTGCCAGCAGTTACTCGGGACTAGCGGGGGATACGCAGTATTTT. Translated: CASSYSGLAGDTQYF.